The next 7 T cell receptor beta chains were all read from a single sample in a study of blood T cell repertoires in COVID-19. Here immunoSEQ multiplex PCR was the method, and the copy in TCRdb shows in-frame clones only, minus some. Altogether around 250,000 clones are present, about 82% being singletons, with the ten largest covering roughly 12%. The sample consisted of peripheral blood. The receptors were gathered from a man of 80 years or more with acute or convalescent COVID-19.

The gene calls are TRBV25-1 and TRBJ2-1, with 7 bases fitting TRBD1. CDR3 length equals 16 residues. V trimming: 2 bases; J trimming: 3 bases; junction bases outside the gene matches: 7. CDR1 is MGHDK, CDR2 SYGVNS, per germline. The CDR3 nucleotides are TGTGCCAGCAGTGAACCCGGGACAGTAAACTACAATGAGCAGTTCTTC. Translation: CASSEPGTVNYNEQFF. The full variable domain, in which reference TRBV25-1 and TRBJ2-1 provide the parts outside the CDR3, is EADIYQTPRYLVIGTGKKITLECSQTMGHDKMYWYQQDPGMELHLIHYSYGVNSTEKGDLSSESTVSRIRTEHFPLTLESARPSHTSQYLCASSEPGTVNYNEQFFGPGTRLTVL.

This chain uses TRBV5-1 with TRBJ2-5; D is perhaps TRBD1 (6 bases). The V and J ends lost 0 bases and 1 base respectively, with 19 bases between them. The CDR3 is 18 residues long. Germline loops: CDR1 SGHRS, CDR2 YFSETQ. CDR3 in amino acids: CASSLAGGEGVFQETQYF. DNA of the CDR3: TGCGCCAGCAGCTTGGCCGGAGGTGAGGGGGTTTTCCAAGAGACCCAGTACTTC.

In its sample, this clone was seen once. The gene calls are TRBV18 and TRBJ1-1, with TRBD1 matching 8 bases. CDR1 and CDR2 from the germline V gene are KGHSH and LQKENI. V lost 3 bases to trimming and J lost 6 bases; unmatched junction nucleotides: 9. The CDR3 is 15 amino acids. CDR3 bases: TGTGCCAGCTCACCTCGGACAGGGCGTGAGGCTGAAGCTTTCTTT. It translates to CASSPRTGREAEAFF.

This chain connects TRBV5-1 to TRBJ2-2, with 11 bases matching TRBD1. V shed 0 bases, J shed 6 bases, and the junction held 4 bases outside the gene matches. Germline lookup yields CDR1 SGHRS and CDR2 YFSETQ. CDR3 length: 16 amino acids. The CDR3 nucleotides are TGCGCCAGCAGCTTGGCACCGGGACAGGGGGCCGGGGAGCTGTTTTTT. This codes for CASSLAPGQGAGELFF. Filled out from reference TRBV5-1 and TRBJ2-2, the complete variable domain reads KAGVTQTPRYLIKTRGQQVTLSCSPISGHRSVSWYQQTPGQGLQFLFEYFSETQRNKGNFPGRFSGRQFSNSRSEMNVSTLELGDSALYLCASSLAPGQGAGELFFGEGSRLTVL.

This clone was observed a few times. CDR3 amino acids: CASSLQGLDNSPLHF. The CDR3 DNA is TGTGCCAGCAGTCTCCAGGGTTTGGATAATTCACCCCTCCACTTT. The chain links TRBV3-1 (or the pseudogene TRBV3-2) to TRBJ1-6; the D gene is possibly TRBD1 (5 bases). Trimming took off 6 bases at V and 5 bases at J, with 14 bases between the two ends. From germline, CDR1 is LGHDT and CDR2 YNNKEL (reference sequence). This CDR3 has 15 residues.

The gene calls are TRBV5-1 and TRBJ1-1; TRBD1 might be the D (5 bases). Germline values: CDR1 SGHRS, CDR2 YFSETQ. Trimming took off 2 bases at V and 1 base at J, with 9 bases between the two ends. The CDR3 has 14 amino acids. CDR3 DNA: TGCGCCAGCAGCTTACAGGTTACGAACACTGAAGCTTTCTTT. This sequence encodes CASSLQVTNTEAFF.

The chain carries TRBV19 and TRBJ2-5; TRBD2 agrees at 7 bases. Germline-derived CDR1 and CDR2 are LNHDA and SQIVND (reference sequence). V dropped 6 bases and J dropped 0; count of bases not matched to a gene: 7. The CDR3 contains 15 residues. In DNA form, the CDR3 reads TGTGCCAGTAGGGGAGTGACTAGCAACCAAGAGACCCAGTACTTC. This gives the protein CASRGVTSNQETQYF. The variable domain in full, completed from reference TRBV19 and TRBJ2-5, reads DGGITQSPKYLFRKEGQNVTLSCEQNLNHDAMYWYRQDPGQGLRLIYYSQIVNDFQKGDIAEGYSVSREKKESFPLTVTSAQKNPTAFYLCASRGVTSNQETQYFGPGTRLLVL.